This T cell receptor (beta chain) was identified in a study of PD-1 blockade in mismatch repair-deficient tumors. Study summary: All were previously treated, progressing patients with about 11 mismatch repair-deficient cancer types. Study outcomes and limitations: Tumor-resident clones, often absent from pretreatment blood, expanded after pembrolizumab and then contracted.

Only in-frame clones appear in the TCRdb table, and some are missing; sequencing was by immunoSEQ multiplex PCR. The table has roughly 17,000 clones, 84% seen once; the top ten hold around 1.6%. PCR or immunohistochemistry showed mismatch repair deficiency in every enrolled patient. The TCR-sequenced patients were a few responders to pembrolizumab. About this clone: Antigen unknown.

The sequenced sample was PBMCs, obtained less than 25 weeks after starting pembrolizumab. The receptor was derived from an adult with mismatch repair-deficient cancer.

The CDR3 here is CASSRSPLRADTQYF. CDR3 sequence (DNA): TGTGCCAGCAGCCGAAGCCCTCTCCGGGCAGATACGCAGTATTTT. The genes are TRBV9 and TRBJ2-3; D is undetermined. The germline CDR1 and CDR2 sequences are SGDLS and YYNGEE. V lost 4 bases to trimming and J lost 4 bases, with 16 bases between them. The CDR3 covers 15 residues.